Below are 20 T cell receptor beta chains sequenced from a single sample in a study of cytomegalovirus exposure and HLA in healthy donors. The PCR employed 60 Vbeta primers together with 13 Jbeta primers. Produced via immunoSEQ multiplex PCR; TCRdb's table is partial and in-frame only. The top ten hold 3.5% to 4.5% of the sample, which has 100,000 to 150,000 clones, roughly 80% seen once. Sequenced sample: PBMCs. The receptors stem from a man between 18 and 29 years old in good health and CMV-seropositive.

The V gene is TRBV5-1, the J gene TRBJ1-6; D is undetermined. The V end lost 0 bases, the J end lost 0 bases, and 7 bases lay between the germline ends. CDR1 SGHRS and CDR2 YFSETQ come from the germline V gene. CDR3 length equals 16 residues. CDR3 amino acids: CASSLALSSYNSPLHF. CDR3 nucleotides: TGCGCCAGCAGCTTGGCACTGAGCTCCTATAATTCACCCCTCCACTTT.

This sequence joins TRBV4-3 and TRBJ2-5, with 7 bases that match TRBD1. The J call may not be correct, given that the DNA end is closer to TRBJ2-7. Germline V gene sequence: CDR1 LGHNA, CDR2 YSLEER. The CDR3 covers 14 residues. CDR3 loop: CASSQDSGGYEQYF. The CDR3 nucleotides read TGCGCCAGCAGCCAAGATTCAGGGGGCTACGAGCAGTACTTC.

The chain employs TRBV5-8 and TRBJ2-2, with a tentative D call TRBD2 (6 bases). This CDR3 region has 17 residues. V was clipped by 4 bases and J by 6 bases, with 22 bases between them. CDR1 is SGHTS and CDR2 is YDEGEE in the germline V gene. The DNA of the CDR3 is TGTGCCAGCAGCCTCAAAATCGGAGGGTTTTCTTCCGGGGAGCTGTTTTTT. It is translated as CASSLKIGGFSSGELFF.

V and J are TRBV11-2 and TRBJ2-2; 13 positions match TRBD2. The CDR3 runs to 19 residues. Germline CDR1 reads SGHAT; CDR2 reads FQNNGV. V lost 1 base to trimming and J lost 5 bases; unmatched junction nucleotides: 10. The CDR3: CASSLVLPGLAGRTGELFF. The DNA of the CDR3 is TGTGCCAGCAGCTTAGTACTACCGGGACTAGCGGGGAGGACCGGGGAGCTGTTTTTT.

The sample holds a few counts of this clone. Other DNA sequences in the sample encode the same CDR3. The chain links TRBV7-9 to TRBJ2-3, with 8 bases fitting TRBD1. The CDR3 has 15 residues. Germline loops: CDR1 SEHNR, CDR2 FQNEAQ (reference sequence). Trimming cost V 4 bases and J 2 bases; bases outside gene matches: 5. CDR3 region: CASSSRQGLTDTQYF. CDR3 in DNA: TGTGCCAGCAGCTCAAGACAGGGGCTCACAGATACGCAGTATTTT.

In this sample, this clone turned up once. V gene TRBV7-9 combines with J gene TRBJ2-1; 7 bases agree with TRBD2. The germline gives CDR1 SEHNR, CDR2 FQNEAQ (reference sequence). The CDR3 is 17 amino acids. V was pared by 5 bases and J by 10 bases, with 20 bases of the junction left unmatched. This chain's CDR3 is CASSRARGTTHLEEQFF. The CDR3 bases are TGTGCCAGCAGCCGAGCTCGAGGGACTACTCATTTGGAGGAGCAGTTCTTC.

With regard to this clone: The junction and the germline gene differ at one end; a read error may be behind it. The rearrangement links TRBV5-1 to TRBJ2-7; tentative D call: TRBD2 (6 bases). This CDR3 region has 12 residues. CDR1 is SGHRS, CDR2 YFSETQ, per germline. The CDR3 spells CASSLAGGDGFF. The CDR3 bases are TGCGCCAGCAGCTTGGCCGGAGGGGACGGGTTCTTC.

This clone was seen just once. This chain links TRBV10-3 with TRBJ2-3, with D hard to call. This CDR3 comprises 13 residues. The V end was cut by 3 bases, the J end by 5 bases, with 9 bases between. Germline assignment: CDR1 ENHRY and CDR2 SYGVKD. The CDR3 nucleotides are TGTGCCATCAGTGACGTAGCCCGAGATACGCAGTATTTT. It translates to CAISDVARDTQYF.

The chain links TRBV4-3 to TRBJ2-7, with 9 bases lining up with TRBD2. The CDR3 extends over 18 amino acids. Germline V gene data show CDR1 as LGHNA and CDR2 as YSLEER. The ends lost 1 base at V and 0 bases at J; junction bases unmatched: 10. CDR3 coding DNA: TGCGCCAGCAGCCAAGGCGCCTATGGTAGCGGGAGCTCCTACGAGCAGTACTTC. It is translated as CASSQGAYGSGSSYEQYF.

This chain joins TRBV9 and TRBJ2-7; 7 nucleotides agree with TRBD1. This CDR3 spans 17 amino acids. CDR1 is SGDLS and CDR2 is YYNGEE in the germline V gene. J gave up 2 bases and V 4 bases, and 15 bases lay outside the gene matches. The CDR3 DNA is TGTGCCAGCAGCCAAGGAAGACTGGGGGACAGAGCCTACGAGCAGTACTTC. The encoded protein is CASSQGRLGDRAYEQYF.

As DNA, the CDR3 is TGTGCCAGCAGCGTAGGGACAGAAACCTACGAGCAGTACTTC. This encodes CASSVGTETYEQYF. The chain employs TRBV9 and TRBJ2-5; D possibly corresponds to TRBD1 (6 bases). The tail of the sequence fits TRBJ2-7 better, so the J call may be wrong. The CDR3 has 14 amino acids. Per germline, CDR1 SGDLS and CDR2 YYNGEE.

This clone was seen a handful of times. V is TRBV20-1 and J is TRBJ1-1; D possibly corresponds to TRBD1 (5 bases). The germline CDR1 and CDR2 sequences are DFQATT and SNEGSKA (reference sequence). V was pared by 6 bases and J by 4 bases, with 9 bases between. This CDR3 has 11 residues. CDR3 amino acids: CSASTVTEAFF. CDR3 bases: TGCAGTGCCTCGACAGTCACTGAAGCTTTCTTT.

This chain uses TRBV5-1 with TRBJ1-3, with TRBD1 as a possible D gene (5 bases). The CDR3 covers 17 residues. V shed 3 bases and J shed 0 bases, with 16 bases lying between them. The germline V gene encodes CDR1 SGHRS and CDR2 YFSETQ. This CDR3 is CASSSTVHTYSGNTIYF. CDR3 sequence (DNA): TGCGCCAGCAGCTCGACAGTACACACCTACTCTGGAAACACCATATATTTT.

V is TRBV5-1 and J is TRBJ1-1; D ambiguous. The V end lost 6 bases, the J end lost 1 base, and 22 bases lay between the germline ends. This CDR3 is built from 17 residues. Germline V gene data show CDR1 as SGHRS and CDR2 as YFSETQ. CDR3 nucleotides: TGCGCCAGCACCCCCGCCGAGACCGGGAGCAAGAACACTGAAGCTTTCTTT. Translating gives CASTPAETGSKNTEAFF.

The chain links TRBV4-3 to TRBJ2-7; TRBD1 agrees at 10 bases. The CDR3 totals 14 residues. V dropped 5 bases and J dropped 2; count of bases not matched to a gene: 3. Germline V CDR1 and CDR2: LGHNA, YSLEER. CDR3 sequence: CASSSGTGAYEQYF. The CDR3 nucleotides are TGCGCCAGCAGCTCCGGGACAGGGGCCTACGAGCAGTACTTC.

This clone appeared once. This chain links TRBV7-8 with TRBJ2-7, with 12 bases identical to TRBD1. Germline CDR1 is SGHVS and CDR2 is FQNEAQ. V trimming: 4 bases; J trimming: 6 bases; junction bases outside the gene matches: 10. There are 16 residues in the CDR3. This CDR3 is CASSWGTGGVRREQYF. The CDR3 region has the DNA TGTGCCAGCAGCTGGGGGACAGGGGGCGTACGGCGCGAGCAGTACTTC.

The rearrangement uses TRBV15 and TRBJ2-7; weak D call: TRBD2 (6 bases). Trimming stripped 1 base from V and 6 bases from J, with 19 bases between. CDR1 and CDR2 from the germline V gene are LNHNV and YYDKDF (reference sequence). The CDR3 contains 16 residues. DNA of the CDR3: TGTGCCACCAGCAGAGGTTTTGGAGTGTCGGAGGGCGAGCAGTACTTC. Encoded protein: CATSRGFGVSEGEQYF.

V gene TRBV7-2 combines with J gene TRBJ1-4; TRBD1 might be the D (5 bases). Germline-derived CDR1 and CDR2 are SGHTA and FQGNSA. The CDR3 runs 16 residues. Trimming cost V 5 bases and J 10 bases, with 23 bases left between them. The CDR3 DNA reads TGTGCCAGCAGCCCAGAAGGGTGGCAGGGAGGTAGAAAACTGTTTTTT. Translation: CASSPEGWQGGRKLFF.

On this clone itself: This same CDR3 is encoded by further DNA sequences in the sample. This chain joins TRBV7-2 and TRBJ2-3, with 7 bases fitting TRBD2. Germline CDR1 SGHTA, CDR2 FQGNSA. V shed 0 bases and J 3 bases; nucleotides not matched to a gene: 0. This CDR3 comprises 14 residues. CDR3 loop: CASSLAGGTDTQYF. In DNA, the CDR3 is TGTGCCAGCAGCTTAGCGGGAGGGACAGATACGCAGTATTTT.

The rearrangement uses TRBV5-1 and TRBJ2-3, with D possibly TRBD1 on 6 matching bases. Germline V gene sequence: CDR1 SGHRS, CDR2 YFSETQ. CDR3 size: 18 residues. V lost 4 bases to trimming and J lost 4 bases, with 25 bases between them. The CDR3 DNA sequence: TGCGCCAGCAGCCTAAAAACTCTTACAGGGAGTGGTCCAGATACGCAGTATTTT. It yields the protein CASSLKTLTGSGPDTQYF.